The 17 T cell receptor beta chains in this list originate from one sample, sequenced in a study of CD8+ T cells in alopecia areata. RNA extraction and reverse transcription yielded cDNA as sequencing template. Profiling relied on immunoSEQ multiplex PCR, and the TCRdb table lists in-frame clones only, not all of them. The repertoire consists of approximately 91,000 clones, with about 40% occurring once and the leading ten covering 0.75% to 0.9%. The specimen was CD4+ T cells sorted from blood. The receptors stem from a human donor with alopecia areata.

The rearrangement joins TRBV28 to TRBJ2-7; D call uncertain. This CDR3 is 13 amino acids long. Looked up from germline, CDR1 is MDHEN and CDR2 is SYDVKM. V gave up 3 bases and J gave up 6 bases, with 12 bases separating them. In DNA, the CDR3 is TGTGCCAGCAGTTTTTCTGCGTACGTCGAGCAGTACTTC. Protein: CASSFSAYVEQYF.

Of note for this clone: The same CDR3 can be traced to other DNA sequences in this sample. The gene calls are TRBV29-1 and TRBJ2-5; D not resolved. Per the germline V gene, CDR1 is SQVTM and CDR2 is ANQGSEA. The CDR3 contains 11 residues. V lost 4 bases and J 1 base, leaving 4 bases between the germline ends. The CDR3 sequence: CSVAGQETQYF. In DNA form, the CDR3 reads TGCAGCGTTGCGGGCCAAGAGACCCAGTACTTC.

The chain's CDR3 is CASSRGRGAEEQFF. For the CDR3, the DNA is TGTGCCAGCAGCAGAGGAAGGGGGGCCGAAGAGCAGTTCTTC. This sequence joins TRBV13 and TRBJ2-1, with D perhaps being TRBD1 or TRBD2 (6 bases each). Trimming removed 5 bases from V and 10 bases from J, with 18 bases in between. Germline V CDR1 and CDR2: PRHDT, FYEKMQ (reference sequence). The CDR3 has 14 residues.

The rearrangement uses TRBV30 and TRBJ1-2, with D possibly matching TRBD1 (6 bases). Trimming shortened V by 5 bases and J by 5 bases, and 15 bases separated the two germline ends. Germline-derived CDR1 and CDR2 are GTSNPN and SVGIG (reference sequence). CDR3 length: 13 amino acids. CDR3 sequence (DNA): TGTGCCTGGGGGCAGGGGCTGAATTATGGCTACACCTTC. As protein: CAWGQGLNYGYTF. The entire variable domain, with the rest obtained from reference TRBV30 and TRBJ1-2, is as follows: SQTIHQWPATLVQPVGSPLSLECTVEGTSNPNLYWYRQAAGRGLQLLFYSVGIGQISSEVPQNLSASRPQDRQFILSSKKLLLSDSGFYLCAWGQGLNYGYTFGSGTRLTVV.

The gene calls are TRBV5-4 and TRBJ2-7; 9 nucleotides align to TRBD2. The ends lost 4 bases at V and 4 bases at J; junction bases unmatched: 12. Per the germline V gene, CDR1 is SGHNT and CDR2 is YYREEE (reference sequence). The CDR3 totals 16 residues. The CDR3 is CASSQGAGGLRYEQYF. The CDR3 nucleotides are TGTGCCAGCAGCCAGGGAGCGGGGGGCCTCAGGTACGAGCAGTACTTC. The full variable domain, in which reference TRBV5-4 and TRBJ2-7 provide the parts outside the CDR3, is ETGVTQSPTHLIKTRGQQVTLRCSSQSGHNTVSWYQQALGQGPQFIFQYYREEENGRGNFPPRFSGLQFPNYSSELNVNALELDDSALYLCASSQGAGGLRYEQYFGPGTRLTVT.

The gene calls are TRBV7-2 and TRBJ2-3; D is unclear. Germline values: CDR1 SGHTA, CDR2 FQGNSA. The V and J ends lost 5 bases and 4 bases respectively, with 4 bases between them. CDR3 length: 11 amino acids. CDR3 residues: CASSVSDTQYF. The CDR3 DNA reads TGTGCCAGCAGCGTCTCAGATACGCAGTATTTT.

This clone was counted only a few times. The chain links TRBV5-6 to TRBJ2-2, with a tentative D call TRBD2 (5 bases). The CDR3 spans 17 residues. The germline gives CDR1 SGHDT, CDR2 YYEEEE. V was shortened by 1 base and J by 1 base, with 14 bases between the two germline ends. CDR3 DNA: TGTGCCAGCAGCTTGACATCGGCGGGCCTGAACACCGGGGAGCTGTTTTTT. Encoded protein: CASSLTSAGLNTGELFF.

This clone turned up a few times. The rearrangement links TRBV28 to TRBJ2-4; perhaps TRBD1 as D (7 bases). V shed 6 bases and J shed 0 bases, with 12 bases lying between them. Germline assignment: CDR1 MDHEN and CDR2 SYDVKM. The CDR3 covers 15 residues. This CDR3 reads CASSAGGLAKNIQYF. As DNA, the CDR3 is TGTGCCAGCAGCGCAGGGGGGCTAGCCAAAAACATTCAGTACTTC. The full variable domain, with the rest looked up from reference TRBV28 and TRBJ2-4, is DVKVTQSSRYLVKRTGEKVFLECVQDMDHENMFWYRQDPGLGLRLIYFSYDVKMKEKGDIPEGYSVSREKKERFSLILESASTNQTSMYLCASSAGGLAKNIQYFGAGTRLSVL.

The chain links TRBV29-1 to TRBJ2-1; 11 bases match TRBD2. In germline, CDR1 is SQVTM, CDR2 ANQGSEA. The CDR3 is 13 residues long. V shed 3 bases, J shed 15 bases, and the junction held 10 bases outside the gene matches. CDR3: CSVEGLAANPAFF. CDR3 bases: TGCAGCGTTGAGGGACTAGCGGCCAATCCGGCGTTCTTC.

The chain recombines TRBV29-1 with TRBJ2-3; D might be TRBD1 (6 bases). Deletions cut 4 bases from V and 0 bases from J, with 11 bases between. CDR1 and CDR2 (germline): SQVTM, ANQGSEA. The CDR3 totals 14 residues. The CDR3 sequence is CSVGQGFSTDTQYF. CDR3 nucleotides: TGCAGCGTTGGGCAGGGGTTTAGCACAGATACGCAGTATTTT.

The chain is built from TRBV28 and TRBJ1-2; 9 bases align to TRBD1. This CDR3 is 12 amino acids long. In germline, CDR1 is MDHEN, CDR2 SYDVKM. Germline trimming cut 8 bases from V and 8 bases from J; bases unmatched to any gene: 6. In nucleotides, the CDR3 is TGTGCCAGCGGGGACAGGGTTCGGGGCTACACCTTC. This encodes CASGDRVRGYTF.

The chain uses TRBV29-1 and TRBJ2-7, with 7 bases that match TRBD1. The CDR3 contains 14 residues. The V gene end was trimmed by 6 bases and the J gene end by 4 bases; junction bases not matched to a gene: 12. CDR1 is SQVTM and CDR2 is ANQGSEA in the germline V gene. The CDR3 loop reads CSVRTTGSAYEQYF. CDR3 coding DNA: TGCAGCGTACGTACGACAGGGAGTGCGTACGAGCAGTACTTC.

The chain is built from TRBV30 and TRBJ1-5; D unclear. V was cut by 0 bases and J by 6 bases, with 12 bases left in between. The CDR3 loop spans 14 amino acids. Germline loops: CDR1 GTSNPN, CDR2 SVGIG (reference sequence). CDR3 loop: CAWSVPGMGQPQHF. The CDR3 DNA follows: TGTGCCTGGAGTGTACCGGGGATGGGTCAGCCCCAGCATTTT.

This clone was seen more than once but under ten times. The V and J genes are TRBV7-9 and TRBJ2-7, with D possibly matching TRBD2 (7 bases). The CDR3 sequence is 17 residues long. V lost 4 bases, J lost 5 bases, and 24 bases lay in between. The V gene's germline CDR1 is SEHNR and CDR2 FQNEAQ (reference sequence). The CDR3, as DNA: TGTGCCAGCAGCTCCCCCAAAATAGGGCGGGGGCGCGACGAGCAGTACTTC. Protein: CASSSPKIGRGRDEQYF.

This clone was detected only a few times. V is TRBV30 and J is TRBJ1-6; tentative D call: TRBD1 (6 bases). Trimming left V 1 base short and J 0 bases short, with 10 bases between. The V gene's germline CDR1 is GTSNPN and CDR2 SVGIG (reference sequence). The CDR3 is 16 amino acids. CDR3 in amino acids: CAWSAGAFSYNSPLHF. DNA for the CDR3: TGTGCCTGGAGTGCGGGGGCCTTCTCCTATAATTCACCCCTCCACTTT.

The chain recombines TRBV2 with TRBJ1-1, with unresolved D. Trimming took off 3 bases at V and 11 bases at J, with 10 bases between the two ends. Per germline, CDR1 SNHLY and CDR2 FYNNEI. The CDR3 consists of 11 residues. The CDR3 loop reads CASSDFDGAFF. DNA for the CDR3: TGTGCCAGCAGTGATTTTGACGGGGCTTTCTTT.

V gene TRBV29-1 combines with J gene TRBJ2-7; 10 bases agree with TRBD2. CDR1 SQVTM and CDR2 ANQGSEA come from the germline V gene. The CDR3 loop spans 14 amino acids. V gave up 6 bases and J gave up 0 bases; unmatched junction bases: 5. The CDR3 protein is CSVATSGNSYEQYF. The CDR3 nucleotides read TGCAGCGTGGCAACTAGCGGGAACTCCTACGAGCAGTACTTC.